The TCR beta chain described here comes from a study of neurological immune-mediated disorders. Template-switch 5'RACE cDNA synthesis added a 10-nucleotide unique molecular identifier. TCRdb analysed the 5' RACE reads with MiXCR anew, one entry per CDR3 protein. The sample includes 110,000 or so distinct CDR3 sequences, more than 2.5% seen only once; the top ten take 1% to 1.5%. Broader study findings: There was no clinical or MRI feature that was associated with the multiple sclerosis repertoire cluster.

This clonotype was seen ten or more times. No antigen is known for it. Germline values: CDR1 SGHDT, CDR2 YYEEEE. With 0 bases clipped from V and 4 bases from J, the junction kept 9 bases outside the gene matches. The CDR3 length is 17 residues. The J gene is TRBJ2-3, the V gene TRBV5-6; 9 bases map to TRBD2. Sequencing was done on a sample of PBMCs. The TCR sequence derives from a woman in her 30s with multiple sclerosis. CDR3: CASSLDVSGGIADTQYF. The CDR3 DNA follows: TGTGCCAGCAGCTTGGATGTTAGCGGGGGTATCGCAGATACGCAGTATTTT.